The rows below give T cell receptor beta chains drawn from one sample of a study of OX40 agonist ivuxolimab in advanced cancers. Generated by immunoSEQ multiplex PCR, the TCRdb table keeps only in-frame clones and is missing some. Here the sample spans about 14,000 clones, about 90% being singletons. Sequencing was performed on CD4+ or CD8+ T cells sorted from blood, taken in a trial of the OX40 agonist ivuxolimab. The receptors stem from an adult with an advanced solid tumor such as melanoma, head and neck, liver or kidney cancer. Each CDR3 is given without its conserved first and last residue. Fields, in order: V gene, J gene, CDR3 protein.

V gene: TRBV6-5; J gene: TRBJ2-7; CDR3 protein: ASSYSQFGSYEQY
V gene: TRBV6-5; J gene: TRBJ2-4; CDR3 protein: ASSSTAGGWNIQY
V gene: TRBV10-2; J gene: TRBJ2-1; CDR3 protein: ASSEYRGGYNEQF
V gene: TRBV6-5; J gene: TRBJ1-3; CDR3 protein: ASSYPEGNTIY
V gene: TRBV11-2; J gene: TRBJ2-1; CDR3 protein: ASSLDASVGSSHEQF
V gene: TRBV5-5; J gene: TRBJ1-1; CDR3 protein: ASSFLLNTEAF
V gene: TRBV19; J gene: TRBJ2-1; CDR3 protein: ASSETHGGRIEQF
V gene: TRBV7-8; J gene: TRBJ2-2; CDR3 protein: ASSPRLAGEELF
V gene: TRBV6-1; J gene: TRBJ2-7; CDR3 protein: ASSEAGNEQY
V gene: TRBV13; J gene: TRBJ2-1; CDR3 protein: ASASGYNEQF
V gene: TRBV9; J gene: TRBJ1-1; CDR3 protein: ASSARLGAAYTEAF
V gene: TRBV6-4; J gene: TRBJ2-1; CDR3 protein: ASSEKTSNEQF
V gene: TRBV30; J gene: TRBJ1-2; CDR3 protein: AWSREHGYT
V gene: TRBV19; J gene: TRBJ2-1; CDR3 protein: ATRLAGGNNEQF
V gene: TRBV28; J gene: TRBJ2-2; CDR3 protein: ASRWDREYTGELF
V gene: TRBV28; J gene: TRBJ2-7; CDR3 protein: ASSLSGGYEQY
V gene: TRBV7-2; J gene: TRBJ2-7; CDR3 protein: ASSPQEWEQY
V gene: TRBV7-9; J gene: TRBJ2-3; CDR3 protein: ASSLGLDTQY
V gene: TRBV7-9; J gene: TRBJ2-1; CDR3 protein: ASSLVGSSYNEQF
V gene: TRBV30; J gene: TRBJ2-7; CDR3 protein: VWSVMGDYEQY
V gene: TRBV10-2; J gene: TRBJ1-5; CDR3 protein: ASSEVGEVQPQH
V gene: TRBV9; J gene: TRBJ1-5; CDR3 protein: ASSEQGNQPQH
V gene: TRBV27; J gene: TRBJ1-5; CDR3 protein: ASSLISSNQPQH
V gene: TRBV7-8; J gene: TRBJ2-1; CDR3 protein: ASSLPSNEQF